This T cell receptor beta chain was sequenced in a study of control samples from healthy donors and cancer patients. This CDR3 has 15 amino acids. V shed 1 base and J shed 2 bases, with 9 bases lying between them. Germline assignment: CDR1 MDHEN and CDR2 SYDVKM. Method: immunoSEQ multiplex PCR; TCRdb's copy keeps in-frame clones and lacks some. Of about 140,000 clones in the sample, 80% to 95% are singletons; the top ten hold about 11%. Sequencing used blood. The chain combines TRBV28 with TRBJ1-5; D unclear. The sequence was obtained from a man younger than 45 in good health. The CDR3 nucleotides are TGTGCCAGCAGTTTATTGGGGTTGGGCAATCAGCCCCAGCATTTT. This codes for CASSLLGLGNQPQHF.